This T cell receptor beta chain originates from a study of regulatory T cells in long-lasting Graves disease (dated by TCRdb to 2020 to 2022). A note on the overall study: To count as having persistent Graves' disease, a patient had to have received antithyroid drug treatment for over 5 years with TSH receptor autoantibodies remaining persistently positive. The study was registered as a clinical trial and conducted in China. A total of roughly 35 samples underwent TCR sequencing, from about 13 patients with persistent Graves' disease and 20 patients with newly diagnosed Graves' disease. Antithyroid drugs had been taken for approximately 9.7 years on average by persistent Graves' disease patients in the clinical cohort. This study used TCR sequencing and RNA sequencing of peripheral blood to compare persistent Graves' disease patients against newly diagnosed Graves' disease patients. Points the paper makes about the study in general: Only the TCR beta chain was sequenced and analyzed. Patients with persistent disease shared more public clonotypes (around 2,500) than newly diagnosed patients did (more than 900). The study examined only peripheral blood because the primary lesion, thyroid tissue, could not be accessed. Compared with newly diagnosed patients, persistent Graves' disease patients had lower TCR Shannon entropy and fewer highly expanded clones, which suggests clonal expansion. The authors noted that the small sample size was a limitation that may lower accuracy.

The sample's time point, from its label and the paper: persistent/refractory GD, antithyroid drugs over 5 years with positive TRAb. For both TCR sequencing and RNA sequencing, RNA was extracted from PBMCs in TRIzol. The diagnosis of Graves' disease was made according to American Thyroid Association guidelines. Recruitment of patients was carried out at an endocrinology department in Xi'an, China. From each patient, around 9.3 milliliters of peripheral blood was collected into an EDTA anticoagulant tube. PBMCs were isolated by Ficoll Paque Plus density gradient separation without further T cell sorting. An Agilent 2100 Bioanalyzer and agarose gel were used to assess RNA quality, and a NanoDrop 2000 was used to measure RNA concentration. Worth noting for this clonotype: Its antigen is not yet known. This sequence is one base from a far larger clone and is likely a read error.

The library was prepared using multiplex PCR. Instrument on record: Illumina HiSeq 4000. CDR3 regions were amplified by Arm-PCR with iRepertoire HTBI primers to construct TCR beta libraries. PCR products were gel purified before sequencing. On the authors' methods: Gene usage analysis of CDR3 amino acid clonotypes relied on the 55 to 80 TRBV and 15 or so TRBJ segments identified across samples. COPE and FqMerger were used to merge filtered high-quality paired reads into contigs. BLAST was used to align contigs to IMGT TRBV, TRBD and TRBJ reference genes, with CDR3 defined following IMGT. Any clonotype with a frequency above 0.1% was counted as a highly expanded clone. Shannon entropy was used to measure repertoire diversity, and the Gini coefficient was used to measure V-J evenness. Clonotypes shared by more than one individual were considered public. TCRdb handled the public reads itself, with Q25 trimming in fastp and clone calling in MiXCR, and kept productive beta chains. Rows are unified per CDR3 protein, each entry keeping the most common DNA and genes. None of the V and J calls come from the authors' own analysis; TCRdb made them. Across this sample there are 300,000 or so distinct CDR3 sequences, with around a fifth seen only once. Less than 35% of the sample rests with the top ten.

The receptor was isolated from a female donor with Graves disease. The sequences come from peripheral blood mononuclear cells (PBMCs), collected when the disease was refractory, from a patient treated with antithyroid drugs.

This receptor carries the CDR3 CASSYRPRTPQETQYF. The bases read TGTGCCAGCAGTTACCGACCCAGGACTCCGCAAGAGACCCAGTACTTC. The V and J genes are TRBV6-2 or TRBV6-3 and TRBJ2-5; possibly the D gene is TRBD2, per 5 matching bases. V is reduced by 2 bases and J by 2 bases, leaving a spacing of 15 bases between them. The CDR3 starts with the cysteine, ends with the phenylalanine, and has 16 residues. This entry keeps only the CDR3 DNA: 48 bases, framed from base 1. CDR1 is given as MNHEY and CDR2 as SVGEGT, both from the germline V gene.